The 18 T cell receptor beta chains reported below all come from one sample, sequenced in a study of CD4 T cells in relation to SARS-CoV-2 and coronaviruses. Their antigens remain unidentified. Before the COVID-19 pandemic, during about 2010-2019, CD4+ T cells were taken from unexposed donors. Isolation of CD4+ T cells took place after about 9 days in culture. Measured with immunoSEQ multiplex PCR; TCRdb has only the in-frame clones, and not every one. The table records about 18,000 clones, 65% to 80% of them present only once. Material for sequencing was CD4+ T cells from PBMCs, cultured in vitro. These receptors all come from a human donor in good health.

The chain carries TRBV2 and TRBJ1-3; no definite D call. Per the germline V gene, CDR1 is SNHLY and CDR2 is FYNNEI. The CDR3 runs 15 residues. The V end was cut by 7 bases, the J end by 7 bases, with 20 bases between. The CDR3 loop reads CASNLQSPSQNTIYF. For the CDR3, the DNA is TGTGCCAGCAATCTCCAATCCCCAAGTCAGAACACCATATATTTT.

The J gene is TRBJ2-1, the V gene TRBV13; 10 nucleotides line up with TRBD2. V shed 5 bases, J shed 13 bases, and the junction held 11 bases outside the gene matches. In germline, CDR1 is PRHDT, CDR2 FYEKMQ (reference sequence). CDR3 size: 14 residues. CDR3 bases: TGTGCCAGCAGCCCTCGGAAGCGGGAGGGCCAACAGTTCTTC. It specifies CASSPRKREGQQFF.

This clone was observed a few times. V gene TRBV5-1 combines with J gene TRBJ2-1; D possibly corresponds to TRBD1 (5 bases). The V gene lost 4 bases and the J gene lost 4 bases, with 12 bases spanning the gap. This CDR3 comprises 14 residues. Germline V gene sequence: CDR1 SGHRS, CDR2 YFSETQ. The CDR3 here is CASSDDRVYNEQFF. In nucleotides, the CDR3 is TGCGCCAGCAGCGACGACAGAGTTTACAATGAGCAGTTCTTC.

V and J are TRBV4-1 and TRBJ1-1; D is undetermined. The CDR3 is made up of 13 amino acids. With 0 bases removed from V and 8 bases from J, the gap between germline ends came to 10 bases. Germline V gives CDR1 MGHRA, CDR2 YSYEKL. The CDR3 bases are TGCGCCAGCAGCCAAGAGTTTAGGCACGAAGCTTTCTTT. This encodes CASSQEFRHEAFF.

The rearrangement links TRBV6-5 to TRBJ1-2, with TRBD1 matching over 11 bases. The length of the CDR3 is 16 residues. Germline CDR1 is MNHEY and CDR2 is SVGAGI. V lost 4 bases and J lost 5; bases outside the gene matches: 9. The CDR3 DNA sequence: TGTGCCAGCAGTTCGGACAGGGGGCAAGGAACATATGGCTACACCTTC. Its protein product is CASSSDRGQGTYGYTF.

This clone came up once. This sequence joins TRBV29-1 and TRBJ1-6, with a weak D call TRBD1 (6 bases). The V end was cut by 6 bases, the J end by 6 bases, with 12 bases between. The CDR3 extends over 13 amino acids. The germline V gene encodes CDR1 SQVTM and CDR2 ANQGSEA. CDR3 region: CSVSRGSNSPLHF. CDR3 bases: TGCAGCGTGTCGAGGGGGAGTAATTCACCCCTCCACTTT.

CDR3 amino acids: CASRDGYTEAFF. In DNA, the CDR3 is TGCGCCAGCCGGGACGGATACACTGAAGCTTTCTTT. V is TRBV5-1 and J is TRBJ1-1; possibly TRBD1 for D (5 bases). In germline, CDR1 is SGHRS, CDR2 YFSETQ. The ends were cut back, 7 bases at V and 3 bases at J, with 10 bases in the middle. The CDR3 is 12 amino acids.

V usage is TRBV21-1 and J usage is TRBJ1-5. TRBV21-1 represents a pseudogene. The CDR3 has 18 amino acids. CDR3 sequence reads: CASRKNGGGQEGNQPQHF. In nucleotides, the CDR3 is TGTGCCAGCAGGAAAAACGGCGGGGGGCAGGAGGGCAATCAGCCCCAGCATTTT.

This rearrangement joins TRBV5-4 to TRBJ2-7; 9 bases match TRBD2. The CDR3 has 15 residues. The germline V gene encodes CDR1 SGHNT and CDR2 YYREEE (reference sequence). Trimming took 0 bases from V and 4 from J; bases not matched to a gene: 5. CDR3 DNA: TGTGCCAGCAGCTTGGATGCGGGGGGGGAATACGAGCAGTACTTC. Translating gives CASSLDAGGEYEQYF.

CDR3: CASSSGTGGPGGYTF. The CDR3 DNA is TGCGCCAGCAGCTCCGGGACAGGGGGCCCGGGAGGCTACACCTTC. The J gene is TRBJ1-2, the V gene TRBV5-1; 12 bases align to TRBD1. The ends lost 3 bases at V and 8 bases at J; junction bases unmatched: 8. The CDR3 consists of 15 residues. Germline loops: CDR1 SGHRS, CDR2 YFSETQ.

The chain is built from TRBV29-1 and TRBJ2-5; possible D gene TRBD1, 5 bases. This CDR3 spans 12 amino acids. Per germline, CDR1 SQVTM and CDR2 ANQGSEA. V was shortened by 3 bases and J by 4 bases, with 9 bases between the two germline ends. The CDR3 protein is CSVDQGGETQYF. As DNA, the CDR3 is TGCAGCGTTGACCAGGGTGGAGAGACCCAGTACTTC.

The V gene is TRBV19, the J gene TRBJ1-3; no reliable D call. The V and J ends lost 4 bases and 1 base respectively, with 17 bases between them. The CDR3 length is 17 residues. Germline V gives CDR1 LNHDA, CDR2 SQIVND (reference sequence). The DNA of the CDR3 is TGTGCCAGTAGTAACCTCTTCGTGGGATGGTCTGGAAACACCATATATTTT. Amino acids: CASSNLFVGWSGNTIYF.

This clone was seen only once. The rearrangement links TRBV30 to TRBJ2-3; D is undetermined. Germline lookup yields CDR1 GTSNPN and CDR2 SVGIG (reference sequence). The CDR3 spans 11 residues. Trimming stripped 4 bases from V and 6 bases from J, with 8 bases between. CDR3 sequence: CAWTNFDTQYF. The CDR3 DNA sequence: TGTGCCTGGACTAATTTTGATACGCAGTATTTT.

Only a few counts were recorded for this clone. V is TRBV5-1 and J is TRBJ2-1; D is unresolved. CDR3 size: 14 residues. CDR1 is SGHRS and CDR2 is YFSETQ in the germline V gene. Between the trimmed V and J ends, which lost 3 bases and 0 bases, there was a span of 7 bases. The CDR3 is CASSSLSSYNEQFF. The CDR3 DNA sequence: TGCGCCAGCAGCTCGTTAAGCTCCTACAATGAGCAGTTCTTC.

This clone was recorded once. This sequence joins TRBV28 and TRBJ2-1; 14 positions match TRBD2. The trim removed 6 bases at V and 5 bases at J, leaving 9 bases unmatched. The CDR3 consists of 17 residues. The germline V gene encodes CDR1 MDHEN and CDR2 SYDVKM. The CDR3 DNA follows: TGTGCCAGCAGCCCGGGACTAGCGGGAGAAAGGGACAATGAGCAGTTCTTC. Protein product: CASSPGLAGERDNEQFF.

The chain is built from TRBV18 and TRBJ1-2; D unclear. V was cut by 0 bases and J by 3 bases, with 11 bases left in between. This CDR3 comprises 15 residues. Germline V gene data show CDR1 as KGHSH and CDR2 as LQKENI. The CDR3 region is CASSPPLEMDYGYTF. DNA of the CDR3: TGTGCCAGCTCACCACCGTTGGAAATGGACTATGGCTACACCTTC.

This clone was recorded only once. CDR3 amino acids: CASSPGGPSGNTIYF. The CDR3 DNA sequence: TGCGCCAGCAGCCCCGGGGGCCCTTCTGGAAACACCATATATTTT. V gene TRBV5-1 combines with J gene TRBJ1-3; TRBD1 is a possible D gene (6 bases). Trimming took off 4 bases at V and 1 base at J, with 12 bases between the two ends. The germline CDR1 and CDR2 sequences are SGHRS and YFSETQ. The CDR3 extends over 15 amino acids.

This clone was seen a few times. The chain joins TRBV29-1 to TRBJ2-1; D uncertain. V gave up 6 bases and J gave up 3 bases, with 12 bases separating them. Germline lookup yields CDR1 SQVTM and CDR2 ANQGSEA. CDR3 length: 13 amino acids. The CDR3 spells CSVRAEYYNEQFF. As DNA, the CDR3 is TGCAGCGTAAGGGCCGAATACTACAATGAGCAGTTCTTC.